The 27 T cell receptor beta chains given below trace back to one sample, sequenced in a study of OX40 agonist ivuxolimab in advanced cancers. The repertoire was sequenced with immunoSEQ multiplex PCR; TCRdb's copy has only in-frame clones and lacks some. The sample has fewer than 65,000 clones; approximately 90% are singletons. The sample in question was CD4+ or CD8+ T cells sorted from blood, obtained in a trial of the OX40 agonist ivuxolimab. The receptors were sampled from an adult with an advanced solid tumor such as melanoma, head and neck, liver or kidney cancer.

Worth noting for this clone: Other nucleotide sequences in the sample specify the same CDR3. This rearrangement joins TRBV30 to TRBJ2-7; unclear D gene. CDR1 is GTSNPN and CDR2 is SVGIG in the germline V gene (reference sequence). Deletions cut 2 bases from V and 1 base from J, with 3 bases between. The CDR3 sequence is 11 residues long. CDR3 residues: CAWSNSYEQYF. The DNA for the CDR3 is TGTGCCTGGAGTAATTCCTACGAGCAGTACTTC.

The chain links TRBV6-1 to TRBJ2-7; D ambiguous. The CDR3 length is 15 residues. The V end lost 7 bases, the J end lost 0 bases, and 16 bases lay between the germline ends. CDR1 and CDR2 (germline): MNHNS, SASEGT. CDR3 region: CASISTRRPSYEQYF. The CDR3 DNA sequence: TGTGCCAGCATTTCGACACGTAGGCCCTCCTACGAGCAGTACTTC.

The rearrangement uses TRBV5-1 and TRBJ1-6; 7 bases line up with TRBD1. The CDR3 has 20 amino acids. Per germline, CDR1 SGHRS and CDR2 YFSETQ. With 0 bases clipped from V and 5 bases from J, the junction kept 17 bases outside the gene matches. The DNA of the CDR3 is TGCGCCAGCAGCTTGGTAAGGGGGCGCAGGGTCGATCTCCATAATTCACCCCTCCACTTT. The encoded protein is CASSLVRGRRVDLHNSPLHF.

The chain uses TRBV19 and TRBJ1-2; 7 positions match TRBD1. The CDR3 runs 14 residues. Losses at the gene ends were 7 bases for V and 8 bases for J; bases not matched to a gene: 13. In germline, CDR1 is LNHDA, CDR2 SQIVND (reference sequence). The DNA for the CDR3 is TGTGCCAGTAATCCACAGGGGAGTGACGGAGGCTACACCTTC. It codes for CASNPQGSDGGYTF.

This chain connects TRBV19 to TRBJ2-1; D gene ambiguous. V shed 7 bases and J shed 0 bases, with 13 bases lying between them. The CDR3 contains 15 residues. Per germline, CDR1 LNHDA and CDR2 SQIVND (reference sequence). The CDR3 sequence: CASTPTLSSYNEQFF. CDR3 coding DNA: TGTGCCAGTACTCCTACACTGAGCTCCTACAATGAGCAGTTCTTC.

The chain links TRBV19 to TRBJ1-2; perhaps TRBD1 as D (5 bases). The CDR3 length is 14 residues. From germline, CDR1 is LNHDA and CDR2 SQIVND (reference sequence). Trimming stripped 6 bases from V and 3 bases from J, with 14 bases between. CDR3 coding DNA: TGTGCCAGTAGGGGATGGGGGAGAGACTATGGCTACACCTTC. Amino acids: CASRGWGRDYGYTF.

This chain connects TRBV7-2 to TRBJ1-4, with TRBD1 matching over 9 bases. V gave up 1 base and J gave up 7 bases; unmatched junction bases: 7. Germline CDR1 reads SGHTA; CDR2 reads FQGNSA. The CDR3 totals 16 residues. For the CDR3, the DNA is TGTGCCAGCAGCTTAGGGGGACAGGGATTGGGTGAAAAACTGTTTTTT. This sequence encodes CASSLGGQGLGEKLFF.

The CDR3 DNA is TGTGCCAGTACCAAGACCCGAAACTCCTACGAGCAGTACTTC. This encodes CASTKTRNSYEQYF. The chain recombines TRBV19 with TRBJ2-7; D gene ambiguous. The CDR3 extends over 14 amino acids. The V end lost 7 bases, the J end lost 0 bases, and 13 bases lay between the germline ends. Per germline, CDR1 LNHDA and CDR2 SQIVND (reference sequence).

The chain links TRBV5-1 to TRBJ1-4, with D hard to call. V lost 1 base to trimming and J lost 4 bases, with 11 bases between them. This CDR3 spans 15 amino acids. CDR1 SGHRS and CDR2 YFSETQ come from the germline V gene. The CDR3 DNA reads TGCGCCAGCAGCTTGCGGCCAGGAGGTAATGAAAAACTGTTTTTT. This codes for CASSLRPGGNEKLFF.

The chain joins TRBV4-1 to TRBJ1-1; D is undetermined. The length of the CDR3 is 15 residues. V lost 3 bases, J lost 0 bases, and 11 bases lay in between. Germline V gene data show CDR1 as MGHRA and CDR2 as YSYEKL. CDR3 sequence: CASSHDLTLNTEAFF. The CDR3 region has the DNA TGCGCCAGCAGCCACGACCTGACCTTGAACACTGAAGCTTTCTTT.

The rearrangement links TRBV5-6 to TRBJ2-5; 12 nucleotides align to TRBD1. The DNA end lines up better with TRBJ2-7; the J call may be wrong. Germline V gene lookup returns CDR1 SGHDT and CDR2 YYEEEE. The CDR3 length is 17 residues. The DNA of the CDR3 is TGTGCCAGCAGCCTGCTCGGGACAGGGGGCGCCGGCTACGAGCAGTACTTC. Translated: CASSLLGTGGAGYEQYF.

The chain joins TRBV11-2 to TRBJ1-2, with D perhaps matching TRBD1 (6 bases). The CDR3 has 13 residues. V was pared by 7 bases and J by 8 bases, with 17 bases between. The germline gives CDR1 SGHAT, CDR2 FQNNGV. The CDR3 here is CASTLSGGGGYTF. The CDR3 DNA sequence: TGTGCCAGCACCCTCTCGGGGGGCGGGGGCTACACCTTC.

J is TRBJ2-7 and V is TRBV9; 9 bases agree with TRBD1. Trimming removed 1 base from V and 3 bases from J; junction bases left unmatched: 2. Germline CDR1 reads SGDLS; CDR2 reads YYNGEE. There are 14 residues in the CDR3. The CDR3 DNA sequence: TGTGCCAGCAGCGTAACAGGGGGCAACTACGAGCAGTACTTC. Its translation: CASSVTGGNYEQYF.

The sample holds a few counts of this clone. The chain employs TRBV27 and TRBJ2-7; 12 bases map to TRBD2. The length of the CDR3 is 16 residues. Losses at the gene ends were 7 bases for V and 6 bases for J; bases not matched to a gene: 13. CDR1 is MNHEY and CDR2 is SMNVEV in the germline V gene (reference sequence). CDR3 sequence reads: CASTTLAGGAPGEQYF. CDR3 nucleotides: TGTGCCAGCACTACTCTAGCGGGGGGGGCCCCCGGCGAGCAGTACTTC.

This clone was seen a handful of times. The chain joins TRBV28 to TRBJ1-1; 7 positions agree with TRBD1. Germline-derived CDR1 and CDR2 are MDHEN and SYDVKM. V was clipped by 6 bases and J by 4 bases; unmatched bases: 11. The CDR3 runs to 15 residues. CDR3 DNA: TGTGCCAGCAGCGATCAACAGGGGCGCGGCACTGAAGCTTTCTTT. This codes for CASSDQQGRGTEAFF.

DNA for the CDR3: TGTGCCAGCAGTTACTCACTAGCGGCCAAAAACATTCAGTACTTC. Translated: CASSYSLAAKNIQYF. The chain is built from TRBV6-5 and TRBJ2-4; 7 bases align to TRBD2. CDR1 is MNHEY and CDR2 is SVGAGI in the germline V gene. V dropped 0 bases and J dropped 1; count of bases not matched to a gene: 0. The CDR3 runs to 15 residues.

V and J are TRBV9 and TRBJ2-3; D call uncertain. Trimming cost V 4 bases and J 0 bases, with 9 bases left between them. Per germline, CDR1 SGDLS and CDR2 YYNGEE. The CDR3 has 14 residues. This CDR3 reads CASSYLTSTDTQYF. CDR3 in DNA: TGTGCCAGCAGCTATTTGACTAGCACAGATACGCAGTATTTT.

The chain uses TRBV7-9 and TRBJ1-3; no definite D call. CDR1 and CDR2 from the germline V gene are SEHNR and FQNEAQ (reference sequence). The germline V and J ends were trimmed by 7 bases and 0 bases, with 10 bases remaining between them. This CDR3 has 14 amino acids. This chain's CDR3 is CASTLEDSGNTIYF. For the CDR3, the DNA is TGTGCCAGCACCTTGGAGGACTCTGGAAACACCATATATTTT.

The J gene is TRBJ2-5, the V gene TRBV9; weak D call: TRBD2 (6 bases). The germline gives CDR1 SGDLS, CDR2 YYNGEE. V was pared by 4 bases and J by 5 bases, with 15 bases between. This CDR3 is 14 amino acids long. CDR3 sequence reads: CASSPRLGLETQYF. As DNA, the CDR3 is TGTGCCAGCAGCCCGAGACTAGGTTTGGAGACCCAGTACTTC.

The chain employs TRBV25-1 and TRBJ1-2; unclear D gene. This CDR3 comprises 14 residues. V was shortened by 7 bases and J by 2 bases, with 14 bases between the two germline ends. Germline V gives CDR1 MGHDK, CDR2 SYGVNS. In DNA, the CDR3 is TGTGCCAGCACCCCGACGGGAGGGAACTATGGCTACACCTTC. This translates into CASTPTGGNYGYTF.

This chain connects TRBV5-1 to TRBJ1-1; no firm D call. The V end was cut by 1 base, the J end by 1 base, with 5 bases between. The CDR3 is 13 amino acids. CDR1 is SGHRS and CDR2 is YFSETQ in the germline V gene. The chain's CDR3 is CASSLWGNTEAFF. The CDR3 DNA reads TGCGCCAGCAGCTTGTGGGGGAACACTGAAGCTTTCTTT.

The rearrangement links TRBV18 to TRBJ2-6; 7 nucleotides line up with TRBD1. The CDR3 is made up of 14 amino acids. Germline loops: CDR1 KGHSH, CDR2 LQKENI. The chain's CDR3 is CAGTADSGANVLTF. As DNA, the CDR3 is TGTGCTGGGACAGCCGACTCTGGGGCCAACGTCCTGACTTTC. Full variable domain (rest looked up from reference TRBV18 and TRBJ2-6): NAGVMQNPRHLVRRRGQEARLRCSPMKGHSHVYWYRQLPEEGLKFMVYLQKENIIDESGMPKERFSAEFPKEGPSILRIQQVVRGDSAAYFCAGTADSGANVLTFGAGSRLTVL.

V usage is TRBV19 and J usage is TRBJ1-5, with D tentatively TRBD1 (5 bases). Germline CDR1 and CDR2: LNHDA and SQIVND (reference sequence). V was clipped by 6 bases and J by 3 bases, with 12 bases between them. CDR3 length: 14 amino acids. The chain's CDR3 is CASRGWDYNQPQHF. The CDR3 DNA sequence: TGTGCCAGTAGGGGTTGGGACTACAATCAGCCCCAGCATTTT.

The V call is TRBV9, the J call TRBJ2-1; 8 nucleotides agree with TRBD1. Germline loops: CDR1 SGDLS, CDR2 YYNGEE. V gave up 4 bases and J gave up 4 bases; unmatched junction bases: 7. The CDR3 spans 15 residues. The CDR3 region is CASSRGQGIYNEQFF. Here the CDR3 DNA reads TGTGCCAGCAGCCGAGGACAGGGTATATACAATGAGCAGTTCTTC.

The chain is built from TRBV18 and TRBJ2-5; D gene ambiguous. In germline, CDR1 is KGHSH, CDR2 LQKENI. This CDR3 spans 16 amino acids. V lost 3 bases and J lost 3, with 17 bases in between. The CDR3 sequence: CASSPFPDGDKETQYF. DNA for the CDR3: TGTGCCAGCTCACCGTTCCCGGATGGGGATAAAGAGACCCAGTACTTC. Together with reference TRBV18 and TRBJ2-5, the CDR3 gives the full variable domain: NAGVMQNPRHLVRRRGQEARLRCSPMKGHSHVYWYRQLPEEGLKFMVYLQKENIIDESGMPKERFSAEFPKEGPSILRIQQVVRGDSAAYFCASSPFPDGDKETQYFGPGTRLLVL.

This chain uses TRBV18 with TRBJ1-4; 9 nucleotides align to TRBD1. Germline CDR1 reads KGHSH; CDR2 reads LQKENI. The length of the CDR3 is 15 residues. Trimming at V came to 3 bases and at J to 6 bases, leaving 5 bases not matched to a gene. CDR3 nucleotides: TGTGCCAGCTCACCGATACAGGGGGCGGATGAAAAACTGTTTTTT. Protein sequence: CASSPIQGADEKLFF.

CDR3 region: CASSYIAGSSYEQYF. Written as DNA, the CDR3 is TGTGCCAGCAGTTATATAGCAGGGTCTTCCTACGAGCAGTACTTC. The chain couples TRBV6-5 to TRBJ2-7, with D tentatively TRBD1 (5 bases). Germline CDR1 reads MNHEY; CDR2 reads SVGAGI. V lost 3 bases and J 1 base, leaving 13 bases between the germline ends. This CDR3 contains 15 residues.